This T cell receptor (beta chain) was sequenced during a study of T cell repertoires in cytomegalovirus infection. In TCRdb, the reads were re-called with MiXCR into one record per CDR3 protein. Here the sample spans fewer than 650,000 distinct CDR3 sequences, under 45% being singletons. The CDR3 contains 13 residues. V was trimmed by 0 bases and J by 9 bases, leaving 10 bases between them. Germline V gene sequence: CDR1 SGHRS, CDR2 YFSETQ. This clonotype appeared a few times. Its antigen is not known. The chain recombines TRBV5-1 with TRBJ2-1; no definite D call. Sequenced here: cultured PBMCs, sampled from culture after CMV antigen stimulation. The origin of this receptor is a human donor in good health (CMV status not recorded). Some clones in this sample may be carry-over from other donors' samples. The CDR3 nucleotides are TGCGCCAGCAGCTTGGAACCTTCCACTGAGCAGTTCTTC. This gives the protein CASSLEPSTEQFF.